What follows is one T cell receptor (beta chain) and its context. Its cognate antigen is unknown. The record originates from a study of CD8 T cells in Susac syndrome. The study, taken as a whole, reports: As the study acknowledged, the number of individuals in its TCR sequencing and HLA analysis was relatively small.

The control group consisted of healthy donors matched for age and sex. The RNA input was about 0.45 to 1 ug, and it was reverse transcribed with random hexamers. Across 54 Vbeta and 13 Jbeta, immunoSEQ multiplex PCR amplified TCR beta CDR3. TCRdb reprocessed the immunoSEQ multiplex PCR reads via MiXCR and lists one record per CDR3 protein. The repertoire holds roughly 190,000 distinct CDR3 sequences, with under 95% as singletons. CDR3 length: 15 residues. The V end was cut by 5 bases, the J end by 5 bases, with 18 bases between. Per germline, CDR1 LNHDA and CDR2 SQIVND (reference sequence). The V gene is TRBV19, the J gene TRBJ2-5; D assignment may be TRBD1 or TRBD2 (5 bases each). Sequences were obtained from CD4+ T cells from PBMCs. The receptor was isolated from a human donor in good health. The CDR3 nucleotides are TGTGCCAGTAGTCTCCTTGGGACCCAAAAGGAGACCCAGTACTTC. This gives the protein CASSLLGTQKETQYF.